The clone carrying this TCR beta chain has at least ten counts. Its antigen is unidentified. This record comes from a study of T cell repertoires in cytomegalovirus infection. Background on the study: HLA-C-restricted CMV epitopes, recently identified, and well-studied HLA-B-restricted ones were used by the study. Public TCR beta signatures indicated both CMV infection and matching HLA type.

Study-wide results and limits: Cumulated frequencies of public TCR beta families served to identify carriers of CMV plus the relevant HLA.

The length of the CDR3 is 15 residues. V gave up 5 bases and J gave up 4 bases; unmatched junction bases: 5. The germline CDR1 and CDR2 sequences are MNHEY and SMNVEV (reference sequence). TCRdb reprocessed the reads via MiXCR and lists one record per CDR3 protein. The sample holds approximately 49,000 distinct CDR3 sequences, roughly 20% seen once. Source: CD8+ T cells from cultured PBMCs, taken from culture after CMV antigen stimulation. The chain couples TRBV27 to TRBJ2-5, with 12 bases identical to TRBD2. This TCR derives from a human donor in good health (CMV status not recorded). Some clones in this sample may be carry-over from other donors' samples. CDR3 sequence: CASSLPGLAGETQYF. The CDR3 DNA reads TGTGCCAGCAGTCTACCGGGACTAGCGGGAGAGACCCAGTACTTC.